The entry below gives a single T cell receptor (beta chain) sequence along with its context. This record comes from a study of blood T cell repertoires in COVID-19. Germline V gives CDR1 LGHDT, CDR2 YNNKEL (reference sequence). There are 17 residues in the CDR3. V lost 0 bases to trimming and J lost 5 bases; unmatched junction nucleotides: 11. Clones were sequenced by immunoSEQ multiplex PCR, and TCRdb holds only the in-frame ones, with some missing. Among roughly 200,000 clones listed, roughly 84% were seen once. What was sequenced was peripheral blood. The gene calls are TRBV3-1 (or the pseudogene TRBV3-2) and TRBJ2-3; 7 bases align to TRBD1. This receptor was identified in a woman of 80 years or more with COVID-19, enrolled during active disease. As DNA, the CDR3 is TGTGCCAGCAGCCAAGATAGGGGACAGCTTCCGTTAGATACGCAGTATTTT. Amino acid sequence: CASSQDRGQLPLDTQYF.